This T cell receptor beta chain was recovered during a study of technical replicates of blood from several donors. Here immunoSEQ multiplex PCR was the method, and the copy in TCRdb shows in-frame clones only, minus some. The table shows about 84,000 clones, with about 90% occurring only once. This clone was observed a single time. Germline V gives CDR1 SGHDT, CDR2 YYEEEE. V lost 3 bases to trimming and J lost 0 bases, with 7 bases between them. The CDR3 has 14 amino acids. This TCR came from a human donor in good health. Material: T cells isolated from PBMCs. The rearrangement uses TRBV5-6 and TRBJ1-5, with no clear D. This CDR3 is CASSWYYSNQPQHF. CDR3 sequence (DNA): TGTGCCAGCAGCTGGTACTATAGCAATCAGCCCCAGCATTTT.